The 20 T cell receptor beta chains below all came from one sample that was sequenced in a study of T cell responses to AZD1222 COVID-19 vaccine. Produced via immunoSEQ multiplex PCR; TCRdb's table is partial and in-frame only. The sample has over 100,000 clones; roughly 84% are singletons. Sequenced here: peripheral blood, sampled on day 0 of AZD1222 vaccination. These receptors were obtained from an adult in good health.

This sequence joins TRBV18 and TRBJ1-2, with D possibly matching TRBD1 (6 bases). V was pared by 3 bases and J by 8 bases, with 19 bases between. Germline values: CDR1 KGHSH, CDR2 LQKENI. The CDR3 loop spans 15 amino acids. CDR3: CASSPQGQGFWGYTF. DNA for the CDR3: TGTGCCAGCTCACCCCAAGGGCAGGGGTTCTGGGGCTACACCTTC.

Only a few counts were recorded for this clone. The gene calls are TRBV24-1 and TRBJ1-5; D is uncertain. CDR1 is KGHDR and CDR2 is SFDVKD in the germline V gene. V lost 6 bases and J 1 base, leaving 6 bases between the germline ends. CDR3 length equals 13 residues. The chain's CDR3 is CATSLGSNQPQHF. CDR3 DNA sequence: TGTGCCACCAGTTTGGGGAGCAATCAGCCCCAGCATTTT.

This clone was observed a single time. This rearrangement joins TRBV5-1 to TRBJ1-1, with 9 bases aligning to TRBD1. Germline CDR1 reads SGHRS; CDR2 reads YFSETQ. After removal of 2 bases from V and 4 bases from J, the junction contained 12 bases not matched to a gene. This CDR3 contains 17 residues. In DNA, the CDR3 is TGCGCCAGCAGCTTCTGGACAGGGGAATTGGGTGGCACTGAAGCTTTCTTT. Protein sequence: CASSFWTGELGGTEAFF.

The chain carries TRBV6-2 or TRBV6-3 and TRBJ1-1, with D unresolved. V lost 6 bases and J 0 bases, leaving 17 bases between the germline ends. Germline V gives CDR1 MNHEY, CDR2 SVGEGT. This CDR3 contains 16 residues. The CDR3 loop is CASSPAYQTLNTEAFF. As DNA, the CDR3 is TGTGCCAGCAGCCCTGCTTACCAGACTCTGAACACTGAAGCTTTCTTT.

This chain connects TRBV10-3 to TRBJ2-1; 8 bases agree with TRBD1. Germline assignment: CDR1 ENHRY and CDR2 SYGVKD. The CDR3 extends over 15 amino acids. V lost 4 bases to trimming and J lost 6 bases; unmatched junction nucleotides: 8. The CDR3 sequence is CAISGRTGLGNEQFF. In DNA, the CDR3 is TGTGCCATCAGTGGGAGGACAGGGTTGGGCAATGAGCAGTTCTTC.

J is TRBJ2-4 and V is TRBV29-1, with D maybe TRBD2 (5 bases). Germline V gene lookup returns CDR1 SQVTM and CDR2 ANQGSEA. CDR3 length equals 12 residues. The ends were cut back, 7 bases at V and 8 bases at J, with 15 bases in the middle. The CDR3 spells CSAEGGPDIQYF. CDR3 nucleotides: TGCAGCGCCGAGGGTGGGCCCGACATTCAGTACTTC.

The chain links TRBV13 to TRBJ2-3, with 11 positions matching TRBD1. V lost 6 bases and J lost 0; bases outside the gene matches: 8. In germline, CDR1 is PRHDT, CDR2 FYEKMQ (reference sequence). This CDR3 region has 17 residues. Here the CDR3 reads CASSPRWDRGSTDTQYF. The CDR3 DNA sequence: TGTGCCAGCAGTCCAAGGTGGGACAGGGGGAGCACAGATACGCAGTATTTT. Filled out from reference TRBV13 and TRBJ2-3, the complete variable domain reads AAGVIQSPRHLIKEKRETATLKCYPIPRHDTVYWYQQGPGQDPQFLISFYEKMQSDKGSIPDRFSAQQFSDYHSELNMSSLELGDSALYFCASSPRWDRGSTDTQYFGPGTRLTVL.

The rearrangement uses TRBV12-3 or TRBV12-4 and TRBJ1-1; D is unclear. The length of the CDR3 is 12 residues. V dropped 5 bases and J dropped 2 bases, with 6 bases sitting between them. The CDR3 loop is CASSRRNTEAFF. CDR3 coding DNA: TGTGCCAGCAGTAGGCGAAACACTGAAGCTTTCTTT.

The V call is TRBV28, the J call TRBJ2-1; TRBD1 might be the D (5 bases). The CDR3 is 17 amino acids. CDR1 MDHEN and CDR2 SYDVKM come from the germline V gene. With 4 bases removed from V and 0 bases from J, the gap between germline ends came to 16 bases. The CDR3 protein is CASSSTEQASSYNEQFF. Written as DNA, the CDR3 is TGTGCCAGCAGTTCCACAGAACAGGCGAGCTCCTACAATGAGCAGTTCTTC. Together with reference TRBV28 and TRBJ2-1, the CDR3 gives the full variable domain: DVKVTQSSRYLVKRTGEKVFLECVQDMDHENMFWYRQDPGLGLRLIYFSYDVKMKEKGDIPEGYSVSREKKERFSLILESASTNQTSMYLCASSSTEQASSYNEQFFGPGTRLTVL.

The rearrangement uses TRBV5-6 and TRBJ1-1; 7 nucleotides match TRBD1. With 5 bases clipped from V and 4 bases from J, the junction kept 11 bases outside the gene matches. CDR3 size: 15 residues. CDR1 SGHDT and CDR2 YYEEEE come from the germline V gene. The CDR3 reads CASRRNDRAGTEAFF. The CDR3 DNA reads as TGTGCCAGCAGACGTAACGACAGGGCTGGCACTGAAGCTTTCTTT.

The chain uses TRBV5-4 and TRBJ1-4, with TRBD1 matching 11 bases. With 1 base clipped from V and 7 bases from J, the junction kept 3 bases outside the gene matches. CDR1 is SGHNT, CDR2 YYREEE, per germline (reference sequence). CDR3 size: 15 residues. The CDR3 bases are TGTGCCAGCAGCTTGATTGGGACAGGGGGTGAAAAACTGTTTTTT. Protein: CASSLIGTGGEKLFF. Full variable domain (remainder filled in from reference TRBV5-4 and TRBJ1-4): ETGVTQSPTHLIKTRGQQVTLRCSSQSGHNTVSWYQQALGQGPQFIFQYYREEENGRGNFPPRFSGLQFPNYSSELNVNALELDDSALYLCASSLIGTGGEKLFFGSGTQLSVL.

The chain joins TRBV3-1 (or the pseudogene TRBV3-2) to TRBJ1-4; 8 positions match TRBD1. Trimming took 4 bases from V and 5 from J; bases not matched to a gene: 12. Per germline, CDR1 LGHDT and CDR2 YNNKEL (reference sequence). CDR3 length: 17 amino acids. CDR3 sequence reads: CASSPAPGQARNEKLFF. The CDR3, as DNA: TGTGCCAGCAGCCCGGCACCGGGACAGGCTAGAAATGAAAAACTGTTTTTT.

This clone was counted only a few times. V is TRBV19 and J is TRBJ1-5; D may be TRBD1 (5 bases). This CDR3 has 19 residues. V shed 3 bases and J shed 0 bases, with 21 bases lying between them. Per germline, CDR1 LNHDA and CDR2 SQIVND (reference sequence). CDR3 sequence: CASSILSAGPSNSNQPQHF. The CDR3 DNA sequence: TGTGCCAGTAGTATCCTCTCCGCAGGGCCTTCAAATAGCAATCAGCCCCAGCATTTT.

The chain has TRBV5-4 and TRBJ1-1; D remains unclear. V was clipped by 4 bases and J by 6 bases, with 13 bases between them. The CDR3 extends over 13 amino acids. Germline CDR1 and CDR2: SGHNT and YYREEE (reference sequence). The CDR3 sequence: CASSPRPGAEAFF. The CDR3 DNA follows: TGTGCCAGCAGCCCGAGGCCGGGCGCTGAAGCTTTCTTT.

V and J are TRBV27 and TRBJ2-7; weak D call: TRBD1 (6 bases). Germline CDR1 and CDR2: MNHEY and SMNVEV (reference sequence). Trimming took 5 bases from V and 6 from J, leaving 20 bases between them. This CDR3 contains 15 residues. The CDR3 loop reads CASSPVTTGIGEQYV. CDR3 DNA: TGTGCCAGCAGTCCGGTAACCACAGGGATCGGCGAGCAGTACGTC.

The gene calls are TRBV4-3 and TRBJ2-2; TRBD2 agrees at 11 bases. J gave up 7 bases and V 1 base, and 8 bases lay outside the gene matches. The germline V gene has CDR1 LGHNA and CDR2 YSLEER. This CDR3 is built from 17 residues. CDR3 sequence: CASSQGTSGRPDGELFF. CDR3 nucleotides: TGCGCCAGCAGCCAAGGGACTAGCGGGCGCCCGGACGGGGAGCTGTTTTTT.

The genes are TRBV6-1 and TRBJ2-3, with D tentatively TRBD1 or TRBD2 (6 bases each). Germline CDR1 reads MNHNS; CDR2 reads SASEGT. The CDR3 has 16 residues. Trimming took off 2 bases at V and 3 bases at J, with 15 bases between the two ends. The CDR3 DNA reads as TGTGCCAGCAGTGAAACGGGGGCTAGCGTTACAGATACGCAGTATTTT. Protein sequence: CASSETGASVTDTQYF.

In DNA, the CDR3 is TGTGCCAGCAGGACGGAAGAGACCCAGTACTTC. Protein sequence: CASRTEETQYF. The V gene is TRBV18, the J gene TRBJ2-5; no definite D call. The V end was cut by 8 bases, the J end by 3 bases, with 7 bases between. CDR3 length equals 11 residues. Germline lookup yields CDR1 KGHSH and CDR2 LQKENI.

V gene TRBV9 combines with J gene TRBJ1-6; perhaps TRBD1 as D (6 bases). The CDR3 length is 16 residues. The V end lost 3 bases, the J end lost 7 bases, and 17 bases lay between the germline ends. The germline CDR1 and CDR2 sequences are SGDLS and YYNGEE. In DNA form, the CDR3 reads TGTGCCAGCAGCGAGGGAGGCAGGGGTGGGAATTCACCCCTCCACTTT. Encoded protein: CASSEGGRGGNSPLHF.

The gene calls are TRBV3-1 (or the pseudogene TRBV3-2) and TRBJ2-3, with D possibly TRBD1 on 5 matching bases. V was clipped by 4 bases and J by 6 bases, with 11 bases between them. The germline CDR1 and CDR2 sequences are LGHDT and YNNKEL (reference sequence). CDR3 length equals 13 residues. The CDR3 coding sequence is TGTGCCAGCAGCCCTACCAGGGTCGATACGCAGTATTTT. As protein: CASSPTRVDTQYF.